The 21 T cell receptor beta chains below all came from one sample that was sequenced in a study of T cells in Graves' hyperthyroidism and ophthalmopathy (dated by TCRdb to between 2018 and 2020). Library construction relied on multiplex PCR. Sequenced using an Illumina HiSeq 2000. The TCR beta CDR3 regions were amplified from RNA transcripts. The TCR CDR3 was subjected to a first round of RT-PCR using the HTBI primer set and the Qiagen OneStep RT-PCR kit. TCRdb applied fastp at Q25 and MiXCR to the public reads, then kept only in-frame beta chains. Under each unique CDR3 protein, matching rows form one entry showing the most common genes and DNA. Here the sample has 650,000 to 750,000 distinct CDR3 sequences; 12% to 15% occur a single time. Roughly a tenth of the sample rests with the top ten. The sample was blood. The receptors originated from a woman aged 18-29 years with Graves' hyperthyroidism.

Points on this clonotype: Since the CDR3 does not end with the conserved phenylalanine or tryptophan, this likely comes from a read error. J is TRBJ2-6 and V is TRBV6-5; D is uncertain. V lost 2 bases, J lost 1 base, and 3 bases lay in between. The germline V gene encodes CDR1 MNHEY and CDR2 SVGAGI. The CDR3 is 14 residues long. Here the CDR3 DNA reads TGTGCCAGCAGTTACGGATCTGGGGCCAACGTCCTGACTCTC. It yields the protein CASSYGSGANVLTL.

The rearrangement uses TRBV29-1 and TRBJ2-2; D ambiguous. Trimming stripped 7 bases from V and 6 bases from J, with 12 bases between. The length of the CDR3 is 12 residues. Per the germline V gene, CDR1 is SQVTM and CDR2 is ANQGSEA. The CDR3 loop reads CSAKSSAGELFF. For the CDR3, the DNA is TGCAGCGCCAAAAGCAGCGCCGGGGAGCTGTTTTTT.

There are many counts of this clonotype. The CDR3 spells CASSLLEDTDTQYF. For the CDR3, the DNA is TGTGCCAGCAGCCTCCTAGAGGACACAGATACGCAGTATTTT. This rearrangement joins TRBV13 to TRBJ2-3, with D uncertain. Trimming pared 5 bases from V and 2 bases from J, leaving 11 bases between. Germline CDR1 and CDR2: PRHDT and FYEKMQ (reference sequence). The CDR3 is 14 residues long.

At least ten counts were recorded for this clonotype. This chain links TRBV7-9 with TRBJ1-2, with 7 bases matching TRBD1. The CDR3 spans 14 residues. The germline V gene has CDR1 SEHNR and CDR2 FQNEAQ (reference sequence). V shed 3 bases, J shed 4 bases, and the junction held 5 bases outside the gene matches. The CDR3 DNA sequence: TGTGCCAGCAGCTTTGGGACAGCCGTCTATGGCTACACCTTC. The encoded protein is CASSFGTAVYGYTF.

This clonotype was observed a handful of times. This chain uses TRBV9 with TRBJ1-6, with TRBD1 matching over 7 bases. The CDR3 sequence is 15 residues long. Germline V CDR1 and CDR2: SGDLS, YYNGEE. V dropped 3 bases and J dropped 8; count of bases not matched to a gene: 8. The CDR3 bases are TGTGCCAGCAGCGCCACCGGGACAGATTATTCACCCCTCCACTTT. This translates into CASSATGTDYSPLHF.

This clonotype was detected a few times. The chain couples TRBV6-2 or TRBV6-3 to TRBJ2-5; TRBD2 matches 9 bases. With 4 bases clipped from V and 5 bases from J, the junction kept 11 bases outside the gene matches. The CDR3 has 16 amino acids. In germline, CDR1 is MNHEY, CDR2 SVGEGT. The CDR3 sequence: CASSSLAGGLWETQYF. The CDR3 nucleotides are TGTGCCAGCAGTTCACTAGCGGGCGGGTTATGGGAGACCCAGTACTTC.

The rearrangement links TRBV5-1 to TRBJ2-2; TRBD1 matches 7 bases. Germline CDR1 reads SGHRS; CDR2 reads YFSETQ. This CDR3 has 14 amino acids. The trim removed 2 bases at V and 5 bases at J, leaving 3 bases unmatched. The CDR3 sequence is CASSFQTGTGELFF. The DNA of the CDR3 is TGCGCCAGCAGCTTTCAGACAGGGACCGGGGAGCTGTTTTTT.

This clonotype was counted ten times or more. The rearrangement joins TRBV11-1 to TRBJ2-7; D is unclear. The CDR3 totals 13 residues. The germline CDR1 and CDR2 sequences are SGHAT and FQDESV (reference sequence). The V gene lost 5 bases and the J gene lost 1 base, with 9 bases spanning the gap. The CDR3 sequence: CASSRTDSYEQYF. CDR3 nucleotide sequence: TGTGCCAGCAGCAGGACGGATTCCTACGAGCAGTACTTC.

This clonotype was observed at least ten times. The chain uses TRBV20-1 and TRBJ2-1, with 11 bases aligning to TRBD2. V shed 6 bases and J 2 bases; nucleotides not matched to a gene: 9. The V gene's germline CDR1 is DFQATT and CDR2 SNEGSKA (reference sequence). The CDR3 is 16 amino acids. The CDR3: CSAISGTSGAYNEQFF. The CDR3 DNA follows: TGCAGTGCAATCAGTGGGACTAGCGGAGCCTACAATGAGCAGTTCTTC.

Only a few counts were recorded for this clonotype. V and J are TRBV24-1 and TRBJ2-3; D gene ambiguous. The V end lost 1 base, the J end lost 2 bases, and 6 bases lay between the germline ends. The germline CDR1 and CDR2 sequences are KGHDR and SFDVKD. This CDR3 has 14 residues. In DNA form, the CDR3 reads TGTGCCACCAGTGATTTCAGGTACACAGATACGCAGTATTTT. It specifies CATSDFRYTDTQYF.

This clonotype was counted at least ten times. This chain uses TRBV7-8 with TRBJ2-3; the match to TRBD2 covers 12 bases. The J segment lost 5 bases and the V segment lost 1 base, leaving 4 bases of the junction unmatched. CDR1 SGHVS and CDR2 FQNEAQ come from the germline V gene. The CDR3 consists of 16 residues. The DNA of the CDR3 is TGTGCCAGCAGCTTAGGACTAGCGGGAGCTGTAGATACGCAGTATTTT. Its protein product is CASSLGLAGAVDTQYF.

This clonotype has more than one count but fewer than ten. V is TRBV4-1 and J is TRBJ2-3, with 8 bases aligning to TRBD1. Losses at the gene ends were 4 bases for V and 0 bases for J; bases not matched to a gene: 15. Germline loops: CDR1 MGHRA, CDR2 YSYEKL. The length of the CDR3 is 19 residues. The DNA for the CDR3 is TGCGCCAGCAGCCGCCACCGGACAGGGAAGTCATCTAGCACAGATACGCAGTATTTT. Translated: CASSRHRTGKSSSTDTQYF.

This clonotype has at least ten counts. The CDR3 region is CAWSPGAPRGTEAFF. The CDR3 region has the DNA TGTGCCTGGAGTCCGGGGGCTCCCCGTGGGACTGAAGCTTTCTTT. V usage is TRBV30 and J usage is TRBJ1-1; D perhaps matches TRBD1 (6 bases). The CDR3 spans 15 residues. CDR1 is GTSNPN and CDR2 is SVGIG in the germline V gene (reference sequence). Trimming stripped 2 bases from V and 5 bases from J, with 18 bases between.

This clonotype was counted ten times or more. J is TRBJ1-1 and V is TRBV3-1, with D tentatively TRBD1 (6 bases). V was pared by 1 base and J by 5 bases, with 17 bases between. Germline values: CDR1 LGHDT, CDR2 YNNKEL (reference sequence). The CDR3 covers 16 residues. This CDR3 reads CASSQVGAGARTEAFF. Written as DNA, the CDR3 is TGTGCCAGCAGCCAAGTAGGGGCAGGGGCCCGGACTGAAGCTTTCTTT.

In its sample, this clonotype was seen many times. The chain employs TRBV30 and TRBJ2-3, with D unresolved. V was shortened by 0 bases and J by 6 bases, with 22 bases between the two germline ends. Germline V lookup: CDR1 GTSNPN, CDR2 SVGIG (reference sequence). This CDR3 has 17 residues. CDR3 residues: CAWSVGRPSARRDTQYF. CDR3 coding DNA: TGTGCCTGGAGTGTAGGTCGCCCTTCGGCCCGTCGGGATACGCAGTATTTT.

This chain connects TRBV6-2 or TRBV6-3 to TRBJ2-5; D is unresolved. This CDR3 is 15 amino acids long. CDR1 is MNHEY, CDR2 SVGEGT, per germline. V lost 2 bases to trimming and J lost 5 bases, with 15 bases between them. CDR3 nucleotides: TGTGCCAGCAGTTACGCGAGAAGGTTCCGGGAGACCCAGTACTTC. Amino acid sequence: CASSYARRFRETQYF.

This clonotype has ten or more counts. The chain couples TRBV11-2 to TRBJ2-7; no reliable D call. Deletions cut 1 base from V and 4 bases from J, with 11 bases between. Germline CDR1 SGHAT, CDR2 FQNNGV. CDR3 size: 14 residues. The CDR3 is CASSLGSTGYEQYF. The CDR3, as DNA: TGTGCCAGCAGCTTAGGTTCCACCGGATACGAGCAGTACTTC.

V and J are TRBV12-3 or TRBV12-4 and TRBJ2-5; unclear D gene. The CDR3 consists of 13 residues. The germline V and J ends were trimmed by 8 bases and 1 base, with 11 bases remaining between them. The CDR3 region is CASLGWIQETQYF. The CDR3 DNA reads as TGTGCCAGCTTGGGTTGGATCCAAGAGACCCAGTACTTC.

This clonotype was detected many times. V usage is TRBV7-2 and J usage is TRBJ2-3; TRBD2 matches 11 bases. This CDR3 is 16 amino acids long. V was pared by 1 base and J by 4 bases, with 4 bases of the junction left unmatched. Germline V gene lookup returns CDR1 SGHTA and CDR2 FQGNSA. The DNA for the CDR3 is TGTGCCAGCAGCTTAGGACTAGCGGGGTTCTCAGATACGCAGTATTTT. Its translation is CASSLGLAGFSDTQYF.

The chain combines TRBV11-2 with TRBJ2-1, with D maybe TRBD2 (5 bases). The length of the CDR3 is 14 residues. V lost 1 base to trimming and J lost 4 bases, with 8 bases between them. CDR1 and CDR2 (germline): SGHAT, FQNNGV. The CDR3 DNA is TGTGCCAGCAGCTTAGTCGGGATATACAATGAGCAGTTCTTC. This gives the protein CASSLVGIYNEQFF.

This chain uses TRBV7-2 with TRBJ2-7; a possible D gene is TRBD2 (5 bases). This CDR3 has 17 amino acids. The V gene lost 5 bases and the J gene lost 0 bases, with 20 bases spanning the gap. From germline, CDR1 is SGHTA and CDR2 FQGNSA. CDR3: CASSQNIIGECSYEQYF. The CDR3 DNA sequence: TGTGCCAGCAGCCAAAATATCATTGGGGAGTGCTCCTACGAGCAGTACTTC.